The T cell receptor (beta chain) under discussion was sequenced for a study of PD-1 blockade in classical Hodgkin lymphoma. Turning to the study itself: A 3 mg/kg intravenous dose of nivolumab was received by patients every 2 weeks.

General study results and limits: Researchers reported that CD4+ TCR diversity, though not CD8+, rose significantly by C4D1. TCR diversity at baseline was reported to be reduced in newly diagnosed patients relative to healthy donors.

Trimming cost V 4 bases and J 7 bases, with 8 bases left between them. CDR1 SEHNR and CDR2 FQNEAQ come from the germline V gene (reference sequence). CDR3 size: 13 residues. Method: immunoSEQ multiplex PCR; TCRdb's copy keeps in-frame clones and lacks some. Of more than 25,000 clones listed, roughly 80% are singletons. About this clone: Its antigen remains unknown.

Stated time point: cycle 4 day 1 (C4D1), after five to seven weeks of nivolumab. Autologous stem cell transplantation was followed by relapse in every patient, and brentuximab vedotin exposure varied. Magnetic negative selection served to purify CD4+ T cells out of PBMCs that had been thawed. This receptor was obtained from a human donor with classical Hodgkin lymphoma. Source: CD4+ T cells from blood, taken before the fourth cycle of nivolumab. The rearrangement uses TRBV7-9 and TRBJ1-6, with D maybe TRBD1 (5 bases). In DNA form, the CDR3 reads TGTGCCAGCAGCTCGGCAGGGAATTCACCCCTCCACTTT. The encoded protein is CASSSAGNSPLHF.